These 15 T cell receptor beta chains originate from one sample sequenced in a study of blood T cell repertoires in COVID-19. TCRdb keeps only in-frame clones here, not all; method: immunoSEQ multiplex PCR. The sample lists about 70,000 clones, more than 75% occurring once. The sample taken for sequencing was peripheral blood. These receptors came from a man over 45 with acute or convalescent COVID-19.

The chain joins TRBV29-1 to TRBJ1-2; D remains unclear. This CDR3 is 14 amino acids long. In germline, CDR1 is SQVTM, CDR2 ANQGSEA. Trimming pared 3 bases from V and 3 bases from J, leaving 14 bases between. The CDR3 DNA is TGCAGCGTTGAGTTCGTCCGGGAGGACTATGGCTACACCTTC. It encodes CSVEFVREDYGYTF.

This chain connects TRBV6-6 to TRBJ1-2; TRBD1 is a possible D gene (5 bases). CDR1 and CDR2 from the germline V gene are MNHNY and SVGAGI (reference sequence). V was trimmed by 4 bases and J by 0 bases, leaving 12 bases between them. The CDR3 has 15 residues. This chain's CDR3 is CASSSTGSANYGYTF. CDR3 sequence (DNA): TGTGCCAGCAGTTCCACAGGTTCAGCTAACTATGGCTACACCTTC.

The chain combines TRBV9 with TRBJ2-5; perhaps TRBD2 as D (7 bases). V gave up 3 bases and J gave up 1 base, with 10 bases separating them. This CDR3 has 14 amino acids. Germline V gives CDR1 SGDLS, CDR2 YYNGEE. The CDR3 coding sequence is TGTGCCAGCAGCGGTGGGGGGGCCCAAGAGACCCAGTACTTC. It translates to CASSGGGAQETQYF.

The CDR3 protein is CASSPTKTGARETQYF. CDR3 DNA sequence: TGTGCCAGCAGTCCCACCAAGACAGGGGCCCGCGAGACCCAGTACTTC. The chain has TRBV27 and TRBJ2-5; 8 bases match TRBD1. The V gene's germline CDR1 is MNHEY and CDR2 SMNVEV (reference sequence). Germline trimming cut 5 bases from V and 5 bases from J; bases unmatched to any gene: 13. The CDR3 runs to 16 residues.

The chain couples TRBV15 to TRBJ1-5; D gene unclear. Trimming shortened V by 1 base and J by 13 bases, and 11 bases separated the two germline ends. The CDR3 is 12 residues long. Per the germline V gene, CDR1 is LNHNV and CDR2 is YYDKDF (reference sequence). This CDR3 reads CATSRVSRGQHF. The DNA for the CDR3 is TGTGCCACCAGCAGAGTGAGCCGAGGGCAGCATTTT.

The gene calls are TRBV6-2 or TRBV6-3 and TRBJ2-3; TRBD1 matches at 9 bases. The CDR3 sequence is 16 residues long. Looked up from germline, CDR1 is MNHEY and CDR2 is SVGEGT. The V segment lost 0 bases and the J segment 6 bases; nucleotides outside the gene matches: 7. The CDR3 DNA sequence: TGTGCCAGCAGTTACTCGGGGACAGGGAGCAGCGATACGCAGTATTTT. Translation: CASSYSGTGSSDTQYF.

This chain uses TRBV7-8 with TRBJ1-4; 8 nucleotides agree with TRBD1. Per germline, CDR1 SGHVS and CDR2 FQNEAQ. The CDR3 is made up of 17 amino acids. V dropped 1 base and J dropped 4; count of bases not matched to a gene: 8. CDR3 DNA: TGTGCCAGCAGCTTAGAGGGCAGGGGGCGTGTTAATGAAAAACTGTTTTTT. It is translated as CASSLEGRGRVNEKLFF.

The chain recombines TRBV29-1 with TRBJ1-1; D perhaps matches TRBD1 (5 bases). CDR3 length: 12 residues. The V gene lost 7 bases and the J gene lost 1 base, with 10 bases spanning the gap. Germline CDR1 is SQVTM and CDR2 is ANQGSEA. CDR3 amino acids: CSAGRANTEAFF. In DNA form, the CDR3 reads TGCAGCGCGGGGCGGGCGAACACTGAAGCTTTCTTT.

This sequence joins TRBV25-1 and TRBJ2-7; maybe TRBD1 (6 bases). Looked up from germline, CDR1 is MGHDK and CDR2 is SYGVNS. V was cut by 1 base and J by 4 bases, with 14 bases left in between. The CDR3 has 15 residues. The CDR3, as DNA: TGTGCCAGCAGTGAATGGGTGGACAGCCCTTACGAGCAGTACTTC. This gives the protein CASSEWVDSPYEQYF.

The gene calls are TRBV19 and TRBJ1-5; 7 bases agree with TRBD1. Germline lookup yields CDR1 LNHDA and CDR2 SQIVND (reference sequence). Trimming took 5 bases from V and 5 from J; bases not matched to a gene: 12. The CDR3 is 16 residues long. CDR3 DNA: TGTGCCAGTAGTGAAAGACAGGGAGTAGGGCATCAGCCCCAGCATTTT. It is translated as CASSERQGVGHQPQHF.

The chain is built from TRBV7-9 and TRBJ1-2; D uncertain. The CDR3 sequence is 13 residues long. CDR1 and CDR2 (germline): SEHNR, FQNEAQ (reference sequence). The germline V and J ends were trimmed by 5 bases and 5 bases, with 12 bases remaining between them. CDR3 in amino acids: CASSTQSRYGYTF. As DNA, the CDR3 is TGTGCCAGCAGCACACAGAGCAGATATGGCTACACCTTC.

The chain links TRBV7-9 to TRBJ2-5; 9 bases are a match to TRBD2. The CDR3 runs 17 residues. Germline-derived CDR1 and CDR2 are SEHNR and FQNEAQ (reference sequence). The V and J ends lost 4 bases and 2 bases, in that order; junction bases with no gene match: 11. The CDR3 bases are TGTGCCAGCAGCTCAGGGGAGCGGGGGGCTTTACAAGAGACCCAGTACTTC. Translated: CASSSGERGALQETQYF.

The rearrangement links TRBV6-5 to TRBJ1-5; a possible D gene is TRBD1 (6 bases). Germline V gives CDR1 MNHEY, CDR2 SVGAGI. Trimming removed 3 bases at V and 1 base at J, with 10 bases between. The CDR3 spans 15 residues. The CDR3 sequence: CASSYGGASNQPQHF. CDR3 in DNA: TGTGCCAGCAGTTATGGGGGCGCGAGCAATCAGCCCCAGCATTTT.

This clone has a handful of counts. Sequence at one end of the junction differs from germline and may be a read error. Other DNA sequences in this sample translate to the same CDR3. The chain carries TRBV7-7 and TRBJ2-5, with D unresolved. Germline V gene data show CDR1 as SSHAT and CDR2 as FNYEAQ (reference sequence). This CDR3 region has 13 residues. This CDR3 reads CASSLDTEETQYF. The DNA of the CDR3 is TGTGCTAGCAGCTTAGACACCGAAGAGACCCAGTACTTC.

In this sample, this clone turned up once. J is TRBJ1-3 and V is TRBV4-2; tentatively, D is TRBD1 (6 bases). Deletions cut 3 bases from V and 4 bases from J, with 16 bases between. This CDR3 contains 16 residues. The germline V gene has CDR1 LGHNA and CDR2 YNFKEQ. The CDR3 sequence: CASSQKVGGFGNTIYF. The CDR3 nucleotides read TGTGCCAGCAGCCAGAAGGTAGGGGGATTCGGAAACACCATATATTTT.